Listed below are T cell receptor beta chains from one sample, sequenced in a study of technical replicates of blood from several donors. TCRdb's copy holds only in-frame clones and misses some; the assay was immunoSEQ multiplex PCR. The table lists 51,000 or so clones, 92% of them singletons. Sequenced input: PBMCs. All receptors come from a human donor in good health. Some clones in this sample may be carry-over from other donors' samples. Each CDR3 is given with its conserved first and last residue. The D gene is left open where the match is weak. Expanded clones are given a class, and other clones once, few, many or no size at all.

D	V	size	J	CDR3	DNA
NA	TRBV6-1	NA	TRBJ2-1	CASSALASYNEQFF	TGTGCCAGCAGTGCCCTAGCATCCTACAATGAGCAGTTCTTC
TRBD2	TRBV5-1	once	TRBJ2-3	CASSLGLAGGASTDTQYF	TGCGCCAGCAGCTTGGGGCTAGCGGGGGGGGCGAGCACAGATACGCAGTATTTT
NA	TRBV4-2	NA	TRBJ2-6	CASSQDWGGAGANVLTF	TGTGCCAGCAGCCAAGATTGGGGGGGCGCTGGGGCCAACGTCCTGACTTTC
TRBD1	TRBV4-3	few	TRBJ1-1	CASSLGQGLNTEAFF	TGCGCCAGCAGCCTAGGACAGGGCCTGAACACTGAAGCTTTCTTT
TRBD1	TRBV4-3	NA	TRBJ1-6	CASSQEITGQGFMPLHF	TGCGCCAGCAGCCAAGAGATAACGGGACAGGGGTTTATGCCCCTCCACTTT
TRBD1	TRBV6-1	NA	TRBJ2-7	CASSEDMDRGTYEQYF	TGTGCCAGCAGTGAAGACATGGACAGGGGGACCTACGAGCAGTACTTC
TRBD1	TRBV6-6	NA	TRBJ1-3	CASRQGNTIYF	TGTGCCAGCAGACAGGGGAACACCATATATTTT
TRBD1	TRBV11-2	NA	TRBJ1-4	CASSQTTGGYEKLFF	TGTGCCAGCAGCCAGACGACAGGGGGTTATGAAAAACTGTTTTTT
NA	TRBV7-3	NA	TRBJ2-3	CASSFARTDTQYF	TGTGCCAGCAGCTTTGCGCGCACAGATACGCAGTATTTT
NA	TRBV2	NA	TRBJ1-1	CASSEAMGSEAFF	TGTGCCAGCAGTGAAGCGATGGGCTCTGAAGCTTTCTTT
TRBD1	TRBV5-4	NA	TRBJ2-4	CASSTGTGIQNIQYF	TGTGCCAGCAGTACCGGGACAGGTATCCAAAACATTCAGTACTTC
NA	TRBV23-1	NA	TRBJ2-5	CASSQSLENQETQYF	TGCGCCAGCAGTCAATCGCTTGAGAACCAAGAGACCCAGTACTTC
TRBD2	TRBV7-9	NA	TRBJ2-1	CASSGAGDNYNEQFF	TGTGCCAGCAGCGGAGCGGGGGATAACTACAATGAGCAGTTCTTC
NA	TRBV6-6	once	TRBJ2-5	CASSYILKETQYF	TGTGCCAGCAGTTACATCCTAAAAGAGACCCAGTACTTC
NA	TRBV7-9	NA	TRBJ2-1	CASSGATGIDEQFF	TGTGCCAGCAGCGGGGCGACAGGTATCGATGAGCAGTTCTTC
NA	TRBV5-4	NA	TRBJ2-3	CASSAQGGGRVNTQYF	TGTGCCAGCAGCGCACAGGGAGGGGGGAGGGTTAATACGCAGTATTTT
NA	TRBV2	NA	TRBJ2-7	CASSSSMGYEQYF	TGTGCCAGCAGCTCTAGTATGGGCTACGAGCAGTACTTC
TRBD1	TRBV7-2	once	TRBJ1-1	CASSFSGGGTEAFF	TGTGCCAGCAGCTTCTCAGGGGGAGGAACTGAAGCTTTCTTT
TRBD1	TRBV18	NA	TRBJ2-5	CASSSGTGGLQSSQETQYF	TGTGCCAGCTCATCCGGGACAGGGGGGCTTCAATCCTCTCAAGAGACCCAGTACTTC
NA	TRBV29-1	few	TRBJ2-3	CSVATRVSDTQYF	TGCAGCGTTGCCACCCGGGTTTCGGATACGCAGTATTTT
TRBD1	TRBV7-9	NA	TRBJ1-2	CASSPRDSGYTF	TGTGCCAGCAGCCCCAGGGACAGTGGCTACACCTTC
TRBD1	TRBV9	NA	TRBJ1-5	CASSEQGVSNQPQHF	TGTGCCAGCAGCGAGCAGGGGGTTAGCAATCAGCCCCAGCATTTT
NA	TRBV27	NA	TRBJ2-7	CASSYTGSYEQYF	TGTGCCAGCAGTTATACAGGGTCCTACGAGCAGTACTTC
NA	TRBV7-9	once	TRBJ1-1	CASSWGGRSTEAFF	TGTGCCAGCAGCTGGGGGGGAAGAAGCACTGAAGCTTTCTTT
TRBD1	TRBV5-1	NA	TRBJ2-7	CASSPGTVRQFSYEQYF	TGCGCCAGCAGCCCCGGGACAGTGAGACAGTTTTCCTACGAGCAGTACTTC
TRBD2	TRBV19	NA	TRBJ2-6	CASSPNSGGVGSGANVLTF	TGTGCCAGTAGTCCCAATAGCGGGGGGGTAGGTTCTGGGGCCAACGTCCTGACTTTC
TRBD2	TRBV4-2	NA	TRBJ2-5	CASSYTGTSGGGYQETQYF	TGTGCCAGCAGCTACACCGGGACTAGCGGGGGGGGGTACCAAGAGACCCAGTACTTC
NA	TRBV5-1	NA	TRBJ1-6	CASSRGLSDSPLHF	TGCGCCAGCAGCAGGGGACTATCGGATTCACCCCTCCACTTT
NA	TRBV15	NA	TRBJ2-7	CATSREGYEQYF	TGTGCCACCAGCAGGGAGGGCTACGAGCAGTACTTC
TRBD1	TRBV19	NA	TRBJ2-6	CASSPQGAGANVLTF	TGTGCCAGTAGTCCGCAGGGGGCCGGGGCCAACGTCCTGACTTTC
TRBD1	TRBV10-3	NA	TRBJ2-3	CAIKDREITDTQYF	TGTGCCATCAAGGACAGGGAGATTACAGATACGCAGTATTTT
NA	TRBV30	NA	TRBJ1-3	CAWGGKDGNTIYF	TGTGCCTGGGGCGGTAAGGATGGAAACACCATATATTTT
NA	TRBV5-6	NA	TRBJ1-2	CASSLGQATYGYTF	TGTGCCAGCAGCTTGGGACAGGCGACCTATGGCTACACCTTC
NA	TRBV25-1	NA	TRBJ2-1	CASTFGAYNEQFF	TGTGCCAGCACGTTCGGGGCCTACAATGAGCAGTTCTTC
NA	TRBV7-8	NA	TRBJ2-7	CASSLGRFGGEQYF	TGTGCCAGCAGCTTAGGGCGCTTCGGGGGCGAGCAGTACTTC
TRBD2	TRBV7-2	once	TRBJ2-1	CASSYQLAGGSNEQFF	TGTGCCAGCAGCTACCAACTAGCGGGGGGGTCAAATGAGCAGTTCTTC
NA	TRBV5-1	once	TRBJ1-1	CASSVDGENTEAFF	TGCGCCAGCAGCGTAGACGGGGAGAACACTGAAGCTTTCTTT
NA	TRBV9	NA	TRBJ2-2	CASSVVQTGTGELFF	TGTGCCAGCAGCGTAGTCCAGACGGGCACCGGGGAGCTGTTTTTT
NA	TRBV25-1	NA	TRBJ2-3	CASSLWDNTDTQYF	TGTGCCAGCAGTCTCTGGGACAACACAGATACGCAGTATTTT
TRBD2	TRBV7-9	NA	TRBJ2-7	CASSPEAGPYEQYF	TGTGCCAGCAGCCCGGAAGCGGGGCCCTACGAGCAGTACTTC
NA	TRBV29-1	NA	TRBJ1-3	CSVAGVSGNTIYF	TGCAGCGTTGCAGGGGTATCTGGAAACACCATATATTTT
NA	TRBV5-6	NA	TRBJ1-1	CASSLSGRDAFF	TGTGCCAGCAGCCTCTCCGGCAGGGATGCTTTCTTT
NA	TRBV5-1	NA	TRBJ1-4	CASSVIGAPEKLFF	TGCGCCAGCAGCGTGATTGGGGCGCCAGAAAAACTGTTTTTT
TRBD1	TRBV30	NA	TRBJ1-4	CAWSRQGAEKLFF	TGTGCCTGGAGTCGGCAGGGGGCTGAAAAACTGTTTTTT
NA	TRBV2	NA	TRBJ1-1	CASLRESHTEAFF	TGTGCCAGTCTGAGGGAGTCCCACACTGAAGCTTTCTTT
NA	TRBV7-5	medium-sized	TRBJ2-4	CARSLGSGGTPKNIQYF	TGTGCCAGAAGCTTAGGTTCGGGAGGGACCCCCAAAAACATTCAGTACTTC
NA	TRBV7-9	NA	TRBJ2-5	CASSYGGLRETQYF	TGTGCCAGCAGCTACGGAGGGCTCCGGGAGACCCAGTACTTC
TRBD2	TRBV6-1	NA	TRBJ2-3	CASSGGLATDTQYF	TGTGCCAGCAGTGGGGGACTAGCGACAGATACGCAGTATTTT
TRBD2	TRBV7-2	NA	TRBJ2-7	CASSLVSGGGGSYEQYF	TGTGCCAGCAGCTTAGTTAGCGGGGGAGGGGGCTCCTACGAGCAGTACTTC
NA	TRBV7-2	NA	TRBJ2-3	CASSSGGGSDTQYF	TGTGCCAGCAGCTCCGGTGGGGGCTCTGATACGCAGTATTTT
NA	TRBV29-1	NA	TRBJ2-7	CSVETSYQQYF	TGCAGCGTTGAAACGAGTTATCAGCAGTACTTC
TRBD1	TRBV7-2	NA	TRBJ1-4	CASSPGQGTTNEKLFF	TGTGCCAGCAGCCCGGGACAGGGGACAACTAATGAAAAACTGTTTTTT
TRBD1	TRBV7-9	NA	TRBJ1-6	CASSSTTGARRSPLHF	TGTGCCAGCAGCTCAACGACAGGGGCAAGACGTTCACCCCTCCACTTT